Presented here are 23 T cell receptor beta chains from one specimen sequenced in a study of STAT5B mutations in CD4+ large granular lymphocyte leukemia. Produced via immunoSEQ multiplex PCR; TCRdb's table is partial and in-frame only. The table shows 20,000 to 25,000 clones, with approximately 80% occurring only once. Sequenced: CD4+ T cells from blood buffy coats. These receptors came from a human donor in good health.

This sequence joins TRBV30 and TRBJ2-7; possible D gene TRBD2, 5 bases. Germline V lookup: CDR1 GTSNPN, CDR2 SVGIG (reference sequence). The CDR3 sequence is 15 residues long. V was clipped by 3 bases and J by 5 bases, with 20 bases between them. This CDR3 is CAWSYLGASSHEQYF. CDR3 DNA sequence: TGTGCCTGGAGCTATCTAGGAGCTTCTAGCCACGAGCAGTACTTC.

The V call is TRBV4-1, the J call TRBJ1-2; a weak D match, TRBD1 (5 bases). CDR3 size: 14 residues. Germline V gives CDR1 MGHRA, CDR2 YSYEKL. V was trimmed by 0 bases and J by 8 bases, leaving 13 bases between them. CDR3 coding DNA: TGCGCCAGCAGCCAAGACAGGGTGGGCCGAGGCTACACCTTC. Amino acids: CASSQDRVGRGYTF.

This clone occurred once. The rearrangement links TRBV5-5 to TRBJ2-5, with D perhaps being TRBD1 or TRBD2 (5 bases each). CDR3 length: 14 amino acids. Trimming removed 5 bases from V and 5 bases from J, with 16 bases in between. Germline lookup yields CDR1 SGHKS and CDR2 YYEKEE (reference sequence). This CDR3 is CASRRDLSVETQYF. DNA for the CDR3: TGTGCCAGCAGACGGGACCTTAGCGTGGAGACCCAGTACTTC. The variable domain in full, completed from reference TRBV5-5 and TRBJ2-5, reads DAGVTQSPTHLIKTRGQQVTLRCSPISGHKSVSWYQQVLGQGPQFIFQYYEKEERGRGNFPDRFSARQFPNYSSELNVNALLLGDSALYLCASRRDLSVETQYFGPGTRLLVL.

The chain recombines TRBV6-1 with TRBJ2-7; TRBD1 matches 9 bases. CDR1 and CDR2 (germline): MNHNS, SASEGT. The CDR3 contains 15 residues. Unmatched junction bases numbered 14, after V lost 8 bases and J lost 6 bases. The CDR3 sequence: CASLPKKGTGFEQYF. The DNA for the CDR3 is TGTGCCAGCTTACCGAAAAAGGGGACAGGGTTCGAGCAGTACTTC.

The genes are TRBV27 and TRBJ2-1; no firm D call. Trimming removed 0 bases at V and 0 bases at J, with 9 bases between. The CDR3 sequence is 16 residues long. Germline lookup yields CDR1 MNHEY and CDR2 SMNVEV (reference sequence). The CDR3, as DNA: TGTGCCAGCAGTTTATCCCGCAGTCTCTCCTACAATGAGCAGTTCTTC. The encoded protein is CASSLSRSLSYNEQFF.

The chain combines TRBV5-5 with TRBJ1-3; TRBD1 is a possible D gene (5 bases). The germline V gene encodes CDR1 SGHKS and CDR2 YYEKEE (reference sequence). V shed 0 bases and J shed 0 bases, with 10 bases lying between them. The CDR3 runs 16 residues. Here the CDR3 DNA reads TGTGCCAGCAGCTTGGCCGGGGGGAACTCTGGAAACACCATATATTTT. It codes for CASSLAGGNSGNTIYF.

A few counts support this clone. This chain uses TRBV11-2 with TRBJ1-1, with D possibly being TRBD1 (6 bases). Germline CDR1 is SGHAT and CDR2 is FQNNGV. Trimming shortened V by 8 bases and J by 3 bases, and 16 bases separated the two germline ends. The CDR3 is 14 residues long. As DNA, the CDR3 is TGTGCCAGCGGGGAGACAGGTCTGTACACTGAAGCTTTCTTT. Amino acids: CASGETGLYTEAFF.

This chain connects TRBV6-5 to TRBJ2-7, with unresolved D. Germline CDR1 reads MNHEY; CDR2 reads SVGAGI. Between the trimmed V and J ends, which lost 2 bases and 2 bases, there was a span of 7 bases. This CDR3 has 13 residues. This CDR3 reads CASSYRRAYEQYF. CDR3 nucleotide sequence: TGTGCCAGCAGTTACCGGAGAGCCTACGAGCAGTACTTC.

The chain combines TRBV7-8 with TRBJ2-1; a weak D match, TRBD2 (6 bases). The V end lost 1 base, the J end lost 2 bases, and 9 bases lay between the germline ends. CDR1 is SGHVS, CDR2 FQNEAQ, per germline. The CDR3 covers 15 residues. The CDR3 DNA reads as TGTGCCAGCAGCTTAGATGCGGGGCCCTACAATGAGCAGTTCTTC. Translating gives CASSLDAGPYNEQFF.

This clone was found a few times. The V gene is TRBV19, the J gene TRBJ1-1, with D perhaps matching TRBD1 (6 bases). CDR1 is LNHDA, CDR2 SQIVND, per germline (reference sequence). V lost 4 bases to trimming and J lost 4 bases, with 19 bases between them. The CDR3 loop spans 16 amino acids. This CDR3 is CASSTRGRGWGTEAFF. CDR3 DNA sequence: TGTGCCAGTAGTACCCGGGGCAGGGGATGGGGCACTGAAGCTTTCTTT.

The genes are TRBV7-9 and TRBJ1-3; D might be TRBD1 (6 bases). CDR3 length: 16 amino acids. Germline lookup yields CDR1 SEHNR and CDR2 FQNEAQ (reference sequence). Trimming stripped 7 bases from V and 4 bases from J, with 20 bases between. Written as DNA, the CDR3 is TGTGCCAGCACCCCCGAGAGGGGGGCGCTCGGAAACACCATATATTTT. Translation: CASTPERGALGNTIYF.

This clone was observed a few times. The chain carries TRBV28 and TRBJ2-2, with D perhaps matching TRBD2 (5 bases). The CDR3 contains 14 residues. Trimming stripped 2 bases from V and 13 bases from J, with 17 bases between. The germline V gene has CDR1 MDHEN and CDR2 SYDVKM. The CDR3 loop reads CASSLATTPGRLFF. DNA for the CDR3: TGTGCCAGCAGTTTAGCCACAACACCGGGGAGGCTGTTTTTT.

The rearrangement links TRBV7-9 to TRBJ2-1; 11 bases agree with TRBD2. CDR1 and CDR2 from the germline V gene are SEHNR and FQNEAQ (reference sequence). The CDR3 covers 16 residues. V lost 5 bases and J lost 2; bases outside the gene matches: 5. The CDR3: CASSPGLAVPYNEQFF. The CDR3 DNA follows: TGTGCCAGCAGCCCGGGACTAGCGGTACCCTACAATGAGCAGTTCTTC.

The gene calls are TRBV2 and TRBJ2-6; D is ambiguous. The CDR3 runs 18 residues. The V end lost 0 bases, the J end lost 0 bases, and 12 bases lay between the germline ends. Germline assignment: CDR1 SNHLY and CDR2 FYNNEI. The CDR3 here is CASSEARVVASGANVLTF. CDR3 in DNA: TGTGCCAGCAGTGAAGCAAGGGTCGTTGCCTCTGGGGCCAACGTCCTGACTTTC.

The rearrangement joins TRBV4-1 to TRBJ2-1; weak D call: TRBD2 (6 bases). Per germline, CDR1 MGHRA and CDR2 YSYEKL. The CDR3 consists of 18 residues. The V end was cut by 1 base, the J end by 0 bases, with 16 bases between. The CDR3 loop is CASSQADLAGSSYNEQFF. In DNA, the CDR3 is TGCGCCAGCAGCCAAGCGGACCTGGCGGGGAGCTCCTACAATGAGCAGTTCTTC.

The rearrangement links TRBV7-8 to TRBJ2-2; D is undetermined. Trimming stripped 8 bases from V and 7 bases from J, with 11 bases between. Germline V gene sequence: CDR1 SGHVS, CDR2 FQNEAQ. This CDR3 is 12 amino acids long. The CDR3 sequence: CASGSVVGELFF. In nucleotides, the CDR3 is TGTGCCAGCGGCAGTGTTGTCGGGGAGCTGTTTTTT.

The CDR3 nucleotides read TGTGCCATCTCGATAGGCGAGGGACGTGAGCAGTTCTTC. It is translated as CAISIGEGREQFF. The chain carries TRBV10-3 and TRBJ2-1, with D perhaps given as TRBD1 or TRBD2 (5 bases each). Germline assignment: CDR1 ENHRY and CDR2 SYGVKD. The CDR3 length is 13 residues. V was shortened by 8 bases and J by 9 bases, with 17 bases between the two germline ends.

This clone appeared a single time. The CDR3 nucleotides are TGTGCCAGTTCGGGGGGAGTGGACACTGAAGCTTTCTTT. Translated, it gives CASSGGVDTEAFF. The rearrangement links TRBV10-3 to TRBJ1-1; the D gene is possibly TRBD1 (5 bases). This CDR3 contains 13 residues. Trimming shortened V by 10 bases and J by 3 bases, and 15 bases separated the two germline ends. The germline V gene has CDR1 ENHRY and CDR2 SYGVKD.

The chain links TRBV6-1 to TRBJ2-5; TRBD1 aligns across 7 bases. The CDR3 runs to 12 residues. Per the germline V gene, CDR1 is MNHNS and CDR2 is SASEGT. Trimming at V came to 5 bases and at J to 4 bases, leaving 1 base not matched to a gene. CDR3 DNA sequence: TGTGCCAGCAGTCCAGGGGGAGAGACCCAGTACTTC. Translated, it gives CASSPGGETQYF.

The V and J genes are TRBV6-4 and TRBJ2-1, with D perhaps TRBD1 (6 bases). The CDR3 is made up of 14 amino acids. V lost 0 bases and J 7 bases, leaving 10 bases between the germline ends. CDR1 and CDR2 from the germline V gene are MRHNA and SNTAGT. The DNA of the CDR3 is TGTGCCAGCAGTGACTCGGGCAGGGGTAATGAGCAGTTCTTC. It codes for CASSDSGRGNEQFF.

CDR3 bases: TGTGCCAGCCAGACTAGCGGGAGCGATGAGCAGTTCTTC. Protein sequence: CASQTSGSDEQFF. The rearrangement uses TRBV6-6 and TRBJ2-1; 12 bases match TRBD2. With 8 bases clipped from V and 8 bases from J, the junction kept 4 bases outside the gene matches. The CDR3 length is 13 residues. The germline V gene encodes CDR1 MNHNY and CDR2 SVGAGI (reference sequence).

The chain joins TRBV7-9 to TRBJ1-2; unclear D gene. The V gene lost 5 bases and the J gene lost 6 bases, with 13 bases spanning the gap. The CDR3 spans 13 residues. The germline V gene has CDR1 SEHNR and CDR2 FQNEAQ (reference sequence). CDR3 residues: CASSLQREDGYTF. The CDR3 nucleotides are TGTGCCAGCAGCCTCCAGCGAGAAGATGGCTACACCTTC. Drawing the rest from reference TRBV7-9 and TRBJ1-2, the complete variable domain is DTGVSQNPRHKITKRGQNVTFRCDPISEHNRLYWYRQTLGQGPEFLTYFQNEAQLEKSRLLSDRFSAERPKGSFSTLEIQRTEQGDSAMYLCASSLQREDGYTFGSGTRLTVV.

The chain links TRBV6-1 to TRBJ2-3; D unclear. Germline loops: CDR1 MNHNS, CDR2 SASEGT. V was pared by 5 bases and J by 1 base, with 7 bases between. CDR3 length: 13 residues. The CDR3 DNA is TGTGCCAGCAGTCCGTTACGCACAGATACGCAGTATTTT. Translation: CASSPLRTDTQYF.